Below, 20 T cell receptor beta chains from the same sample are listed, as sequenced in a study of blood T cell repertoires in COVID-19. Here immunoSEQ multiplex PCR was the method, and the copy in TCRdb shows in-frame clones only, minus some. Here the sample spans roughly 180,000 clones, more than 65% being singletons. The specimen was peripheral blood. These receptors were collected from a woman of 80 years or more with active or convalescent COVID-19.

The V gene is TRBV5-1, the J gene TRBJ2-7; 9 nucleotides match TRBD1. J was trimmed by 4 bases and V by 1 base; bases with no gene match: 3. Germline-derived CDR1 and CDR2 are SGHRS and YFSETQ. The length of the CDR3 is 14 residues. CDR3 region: CASSLLGQGYEQYF. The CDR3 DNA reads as TGCGCCAGCAGCTTGTTAGGACAGGGGTACGAGCAGTACTTC.

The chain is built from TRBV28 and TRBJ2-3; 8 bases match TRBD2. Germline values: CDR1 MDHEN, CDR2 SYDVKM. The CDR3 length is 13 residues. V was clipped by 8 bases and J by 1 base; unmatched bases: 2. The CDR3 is CASVTSGTDTQYF. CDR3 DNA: TGTGCCAGCGTGACTAGCGGCACAGATACGCAGTATTTT. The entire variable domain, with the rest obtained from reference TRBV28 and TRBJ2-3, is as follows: DVKVTQSSRYLVKRTGEKVFLECVQDMDHENMFWYRQDPGLGLRLIYFSYDVKMKEKGDIPEGYSVSREKKERFSLILESASTNQTSMYLCASVTSGTDTQYFGPGTRLTVL.

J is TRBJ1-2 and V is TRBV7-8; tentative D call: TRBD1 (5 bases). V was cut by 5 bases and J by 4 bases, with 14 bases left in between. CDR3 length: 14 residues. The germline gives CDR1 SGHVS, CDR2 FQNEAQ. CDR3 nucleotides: TGTGCCAGCAGCCCTGGGACTAGGAGCTATGGCTACACCTTC. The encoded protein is CASSPGTRSYGYTF.

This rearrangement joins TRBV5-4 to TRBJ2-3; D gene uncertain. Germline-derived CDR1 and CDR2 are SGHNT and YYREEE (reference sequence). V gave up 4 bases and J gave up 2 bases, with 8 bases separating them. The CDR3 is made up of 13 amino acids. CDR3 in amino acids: CASSAANTDTQYF. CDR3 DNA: TGTGCCAGCAGCGCTGCTAACACAGATACGCAGTATTTT.

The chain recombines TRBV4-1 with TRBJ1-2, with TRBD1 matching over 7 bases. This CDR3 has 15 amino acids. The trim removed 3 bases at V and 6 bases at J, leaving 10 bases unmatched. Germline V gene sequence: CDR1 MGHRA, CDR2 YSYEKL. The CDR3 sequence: CASSQTTGNLNGYTF. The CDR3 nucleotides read TGCGCCAGCAGCCAGACGACAGGGAATCTAAATGGCTACACCTTC.

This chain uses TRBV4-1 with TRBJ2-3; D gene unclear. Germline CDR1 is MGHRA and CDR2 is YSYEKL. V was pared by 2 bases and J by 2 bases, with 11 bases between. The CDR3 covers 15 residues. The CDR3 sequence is CASSQFPTSTDTQYF. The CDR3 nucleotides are TGCGCCAGCAGCCAATTTCCGACTTCCACAGATACGCAGTATTTT.

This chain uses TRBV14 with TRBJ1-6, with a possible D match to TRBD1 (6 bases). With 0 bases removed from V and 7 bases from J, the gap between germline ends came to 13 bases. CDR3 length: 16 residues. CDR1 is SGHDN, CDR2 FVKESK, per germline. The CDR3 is CASSQELGTRNSPLHF. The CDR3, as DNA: TGTGCCAGCAGCCAAGAGTTGGGGACACGAAATTCACCCCTCCACTTT.

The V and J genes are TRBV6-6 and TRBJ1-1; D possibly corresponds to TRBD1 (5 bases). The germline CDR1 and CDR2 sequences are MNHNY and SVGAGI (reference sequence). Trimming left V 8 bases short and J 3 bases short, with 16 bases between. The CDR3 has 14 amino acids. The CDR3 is CASLSGGWHTEAFF. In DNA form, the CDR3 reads TGTGCCAGCCTCTCGGGGGGATGGCACACTGAAGCTTTCTTT.

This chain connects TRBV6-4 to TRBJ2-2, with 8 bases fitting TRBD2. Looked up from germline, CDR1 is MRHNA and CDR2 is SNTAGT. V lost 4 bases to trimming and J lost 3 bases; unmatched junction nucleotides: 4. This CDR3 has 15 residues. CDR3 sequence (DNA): TGTGCCAGCAGTGCAACTAGCGGCTACACCGGGGAGCTGTTTTTT. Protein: CASSATSGYTGELFF.

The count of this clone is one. CDR3 sequence: CASSLGLAGTETQYF. CDR3 bases: TGCGCCAGCAGCCTCGGACTAGCGGGAACGGAGACCCAGTACTTC. The chain recombines TRBV5-1 with TRBJ2-5; 12 nucleotides match TRBD2. V lost 4 bases and J lost 5; bases outside the gene matches: 6. There are 15 residues in the CDR3. The germline CDR1 and CDR2 sequences are SGHRS and YFSETQ.

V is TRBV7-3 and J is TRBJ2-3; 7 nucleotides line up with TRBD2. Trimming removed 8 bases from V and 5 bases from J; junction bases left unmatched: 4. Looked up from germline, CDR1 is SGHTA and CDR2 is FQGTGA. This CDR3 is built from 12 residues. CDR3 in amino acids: CASGRAGDTQYF. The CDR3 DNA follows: TGTGCCAGCGGGAGGGCTGGAGATACGCAGTATTTT.

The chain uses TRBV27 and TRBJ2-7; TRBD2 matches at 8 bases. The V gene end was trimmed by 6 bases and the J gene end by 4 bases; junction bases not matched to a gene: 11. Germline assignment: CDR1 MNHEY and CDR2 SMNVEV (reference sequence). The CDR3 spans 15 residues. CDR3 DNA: TGTGCCAGCAGAAGGGCAACGGGAGGGTTTTACGAGCAGTACTTC. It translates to CASRRATGGFYEQYF.

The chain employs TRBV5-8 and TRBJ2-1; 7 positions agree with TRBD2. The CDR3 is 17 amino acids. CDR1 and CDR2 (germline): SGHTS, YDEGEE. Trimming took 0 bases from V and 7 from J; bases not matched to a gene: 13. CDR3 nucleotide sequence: TGTGCCAGCAGCTTGGTTGTGTTCGCGGGGGAGAGAAATGAGCAGTTCTTC. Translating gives CASSLVVFAGERNEQFF.

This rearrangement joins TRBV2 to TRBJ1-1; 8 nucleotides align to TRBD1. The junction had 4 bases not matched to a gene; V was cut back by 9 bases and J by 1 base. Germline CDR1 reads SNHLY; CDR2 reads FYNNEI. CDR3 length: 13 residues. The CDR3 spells CARSGQANTEAFF. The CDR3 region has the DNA TGTGCCAGGTCGGGACAGGCGAACACTGAAGCTTTCTTT.

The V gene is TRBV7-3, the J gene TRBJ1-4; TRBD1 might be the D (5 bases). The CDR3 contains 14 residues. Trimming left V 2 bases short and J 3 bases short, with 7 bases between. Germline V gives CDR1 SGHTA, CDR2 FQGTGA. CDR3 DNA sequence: TGTGCCAGCAGCTTAGGCAGGGCTAATGAAAAACTGTTTTTT. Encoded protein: CASSLGRANEKLFF.

This chain's CDR3 is CASSLVPRTSRNEQFF. Here the CDR3 DNA reads TGTGCCAGCAGCTTAGTCCCCAGGACTAGCAGGAATGAGCAGTTCTTC. This chain connects TRBV7-2 to TRBJ2-1; TRBD2 aligns across 8 bases. The CDR3 covers 16 residues. The V gene's germline CDR1 is SGHTA and CDR2 FQGNSA. Trimming took 1 base from V and 7 from J; bases not matched to a gene: 9.

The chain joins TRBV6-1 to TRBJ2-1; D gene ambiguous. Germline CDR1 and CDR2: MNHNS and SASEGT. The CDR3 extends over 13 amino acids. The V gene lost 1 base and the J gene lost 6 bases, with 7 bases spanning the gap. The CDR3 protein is CASSEDGFNEQFF. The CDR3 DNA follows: TGTGCCAGCAGTGAAGACGGTTTCAATGAGCAGTTCTTC.

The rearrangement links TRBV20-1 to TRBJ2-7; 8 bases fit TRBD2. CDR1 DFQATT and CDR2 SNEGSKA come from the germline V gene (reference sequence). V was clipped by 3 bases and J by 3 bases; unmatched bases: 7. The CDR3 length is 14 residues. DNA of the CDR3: TGCAGTGCTAGTCCGGCTAGCGGGTACTACGAGCAGTACTTC. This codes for CSASPASGYYEQYF.

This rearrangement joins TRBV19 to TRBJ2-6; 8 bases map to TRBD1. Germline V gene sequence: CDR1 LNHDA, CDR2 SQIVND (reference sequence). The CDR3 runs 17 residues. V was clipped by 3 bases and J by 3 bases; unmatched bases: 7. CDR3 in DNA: TGTGCCAGTAGTATGGTGGACAGGGTGGATGGGGCCAACGTCCTGACTTTC. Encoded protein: CASSMVDRVDGANVLTF. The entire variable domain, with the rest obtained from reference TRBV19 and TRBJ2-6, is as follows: DGGITQSPKYLFRKEGQNVTLSCEQNLNHDAMYWYRQDPGQGLRLIYYSQIVNDFQKGDIAEGYSVSREKKESFPLTVTSAQKNPTAFYLCASSMVDRVDGANVLTFGAGSRLTVL.

CDR3 sequence reads: CASSRGQGDTEAFF. In DNA form, the CDR3 reads TGCGCCAGCAGCCGAGGACAGGGGGACACTGAAGCTTTCTTT. This chain connects TRBV4-1 to TRBJ1-1, with 10 bases matching TRBD1. There are 14 residues in the CDR3. Unmatched junction bases numbered 2, after V lost 4 bases and J lost 3 bases. Per the germline V gene, CDR1 is MGHRA and CDR2 is YSYEKL.